The 23 T cell receptor beta chains in this list originate from one sample, sequenced in a study of vaccination effects on CD4 cells after COVID-19. Assay: immunoSEQ multiplex PCR; the TCRdb copy retains only in-frame clones and omits some. The sample lists around 66,000 clones, about 80% occurring once. Viral peptide pools were used in the ViraFEST assay to expand antigen-specific CD4+ T cells, and sequencing came afterward. CD4+ T cell isolation took place after nine to eleven days of culture. None of these healthy vaccinees had been infected with SARS-CoV-2 before vaccination. These receptors are not linked to any known antigen. Sequencing used CD4+ T cells from PBMCs cultured with HCoV-OC43 spike peptides, obtained before COVID-19 vaccination. Sample subset: HCoV-OC43 spike overlapping peptide pool stimulation. The receptors here all came from a human donor who received a COVID-19 vaccine.

The chain links TRBV5-6 to TRBJ2-3; the D gene could be TRBD1 or TRBD2 (5 bases each). The V gene's germline CDR1 is SGHDT and CDR2 YYEEEE. V was shortened by 3 bases and J by 8 bases, with 16 bases between the two germline ends. The CDR3 consists of 14 residues. The CDR3 nucleotides read TGTGCCAGCAGCTCCTTAGGGGAGCGAGGTACGCAGTATTTT. This sequence encodes CASSSLGERGTQYF.

This chain connects TRBV10-3 to TRBJ2-3; D remains ambiguous. The germline CDR1 and CDR2 sequences are ENHRY and SYGVKD. The ends were cut back, 7 bases at V and 2 bases at J, with 10 bases in the middle. The CDR3 length is 13 residues. CDR3 residues: CAIMAVSTDTQYF. CDR3 coding DNA: TGTGCCATCATGGCGGTTTCCACAGATACGCAGTATTTT.

V usage is TRBV7-3 and J usage is TRBJ1-1; the D gene is possibly TRBD1 (6 bases). Germline V CDR1 and CDR2: SGHTA, FQGTGA. V lost 1 base to trimming and J lost 3 bases, with 15 bases between them. The CDR3 length is 16 residues. The CDR3: CASSLMAGAMHTEAFF. The DNA for the CDR3 is TGTGCCAGCAGCTTAATGGCAGGGGCGATGCACACTGAAGCTTTCTTT.

This sequence joins TRBV24-1 and TRBJ2-7; a weak D match, TRBD1 (5 bases). V lost 1 base and J 4 bases, leaving 13 bases between the germline ends. The CDR3 extends over 15 amino acids. The germline gives CDR1 KGHDR, CDR2 SFDVKD. The CDR3 loop is CATSDLDTRDYEQYV. The CDR3, as DNA: TGTGCCACCAGTGATTTAGACACCAGGGATTACGAGCAGTACGTC.

V and J are TRBV4-1 and TRBJ2-7, with D perhaps matching TRBD2 (5 bases). V dropped 0 bases and J dropped 6 bases, with 12 bases sitting between them. The CDR3 sequence is 14 residues long. The germline CDR1 and CDR2 sequences are MGHRA and YSYEKL. CDR3 in DNA: TGCGCCAGCAGCCAAGATGGAGGCACCTCCGAGCAGTACGTC. Translation: CASSQDGGTSEQYV.

The rearrangement joins TRBV28 to TRBJ2-3; TRBD2 agrees at 8 bases. This CDR3 contains 18 residues. The ends lost 5 bases at V and 0 bases at J; junction bases unmatched: 13. CDR1 MDHEN and CDR2 SYDVKM come from the germline V gene. Here the CDR3 DNA reads TGTGCCAGCAGTCCCGAAAGGGCGGGGGGAATCAGCACAGATACGCAGTATTTT. It translates to CASSPERAGGISTDTQYF. Combining the CDR3 with reference TRBV28 and TRBJ2-3 gives the whole variable domain DVKVTQSSRYLVKRTGEKVFLECVQDMDHENMFWYRQDPGLGLRLIYFSYDVKMKEKGDIPEGYSVSREKKERFSLILESASTNQTSMYLCASSPERAGGISTDTQYFGPGTRLTVL.

The chain is built from TRBV19 and TRBJ1-3; no reliable D call. This CDR3 is built from 14 residues. The V gene's germline CDR1 is LNHDA and CDR2 SQIVND (reference sequence). V was trimmed by 5 bases and J by 2 bases, leaving 10 bases between them. The CDR3 bases are TGTGCCAGTAGTCCATCGAGTGCTGGAAACACCATATATTTT. This encodes CASSPSSAGNTIYF.

The chain has TRBV19 and TRBJ1-1; D possibly corresponds to TRBD1 (5 bases). V was shortened by 0 bases and J by 10 bases, with 12 bases between the two germline ends. Germline lookup yields CDR1 LNHDA and CDR2 SQIVND (reference sequence). This CDR3 spans 13 amino acids. CDR3 region: CASSIEGVNGAFF. The CDR3 DNA reads as TGTGCCAGTAGTATAGAGGGGGTTAATGGAGCTTTCTTT.

The V gene is TRBV2, the J gene TRBJ2-1; possible D gene TRBD2, 6 bases. The CDR3 runs to 12 residues. From germline, CDR1 is SNHLY and CDR2 FYNNEI. Trimming cost V 3 bases and J 11 bases, with 11 bases left between them. Here the CDR3 DNA reads TGTGCCAGCAGTGAGGGGGGTATTAAGCAGTTCTTC. Protein product: CASSEGGIKQFF.

The chain couples TRBV7-3 to TRBJ2-5; 7 nucleotides line up with TRBD1. V lost 1 base and J lost 5; bases outside the gene matches: 7. Per the germline V gene, CDR1 is SGHTA and CDR2 is FQGTGA. The length of the CDR3 is 15 residues. In DNA form, the CDR3 reads TGTGCCAGCAGCTTAAACAAGGGGGCAGGGGAGACCCAGTACTTC. This encodes CASSLNKGAGETQYF.

The chain carries TRBV24-1 and TRBJ2-3; D is perhaps TRBD1 (6 bases). V was cut by 4 bases and J by 7 bases, with 14 bases left in between. The CDR3 covers 14 residues. The V gene's germline CDR1 is KGHDR and CDR2 SFDVKD. The CDR3 DNA reads as TGTGCCACCAGTGACCCGAGGGGGTTGCATACGCAGTATTTT. Its translation: CATSDPRGLHTQYF.

The J gene is TRBJ1-2, the V gene TRBV28; TRBD1 aligns across 7 bases. CDR1 and CDR2 from the germline V gene are MDHEN and SYDVKM. This CDR3 is 14 amino acids long. J gave up 4 bases and V 5 bases, and 7 bases lay outside the gene matches. CDR3: CASSITGETYGYTF. The CDR3 region has the DNA TGTGCCAGCAGTATTACAGGGGAAACCTATGGCTACACCTTC.

The chain carries TRBV19 and TRBJ2-6; D unresolved. There are 15 residues in the CDR3. The ends were cut back, 3 bases at V and 1 base at J, with 7 bases in the middle. Per germline, CDR1 LNHDA and CDR2 SQIVND (reference sequence). The CDR3: CASSILGSGANVLTF. The CDR3 bases are TGTGCCAGTAGTATTCTGGGTTCTGGGGCCAACGTCCTGACTTTC.

V and J are TRBV19 and TRBJ2-3; 9 bases are a match to TRBD2. The CDR3 is 17 amino acids. V trimming: 2 bases; J trimming: 1 base; junction bases outside the gene matches: 7. In germline, CDR1 is LNHDA, CDR2 SQIVND (reference sequence). The CDR3 loop is CASSIIGSSGGTDTQYF. As DNA, the CDR3 is TGTGCCAGTAGTATAATTGGGTCTAGCGGGGGCACAGATACGCAGTATTTT.

V gene TRBV4-1 combines with J gene TRBJ1-2; TRBD1 matches at 7 bases. The CDR3 has 17 amino acids. V was clipped by 0 bases and J by 0 bases; unmatched bases: 7. Germline lookup yields CDR1 MGHRA and CDR2 YSYEKL. The CDR3 here is CASSQEARGTANYGYTF. Here the CDR3 DNA reads TGCGCCAGCAGCCAAGAGGCCAGGGGGACAGCTAACTATGGCTACACCTTC.

The genes are TRBV2 and TRBJ2-1, with D perhaps matching TRBD2 (7 bases). The CDR3 length is 15 residues. From germline, CDR1 is SNHLY and CDR2 FYNNEI. Between the trimmed V and J ends, which lost 7 bases and 4 bases, there was a span of 17 bases. The CDR3 DNA is TGTGCCAGCACCCAAGGCCGGGGGGCGTACAATGAGCAGTTCTTC. It is translated as CASTQGRGAYNEQFF.

This clone has more than one count but fewer than ten. The chain carries TRBV6-4 and TRBJ1-1; the D is unclear. The CDR3 spans 13 residues. V lost 4 bases and J lost 3, with 9 bases in between. Germline assignment: CDR1 MRHNA and CDR2 SNTAGT. CDR3 region: CASSATRDTEAFF. CDR3 coding DNA: TGTGCCAGCAGTGCAACCCGGGACACTGAAGCTTTCTTT.

The rearrangement links TRBV24-1 to TRBJ2-1; either TRBD1 or TRBD2 may fit D (5 bases each). Deletions cut 8 bases from V and 2 bases from J, with 9 bases between. The V gene's germline CDR1 is KGHDR and CDR2 SFDVKD. This CDR3 contains 13 residues. CDR3 loop: CATMGVAYNEQFF. The CDR3 DNA reads TGTGCCACCATGGGGGTAGCCTACAATGAGCAGTTCTTC.

This chain uses TRBV2 with TRBJ1-4; perhaps TRBD1 as D (5 bases). The V end lost 8 bases, the J end lost 5 bases, and 12 bases lay between the germline ends. In germline, CDR1 is SNHLY, CDR2 FYNNEI. This CDR3 comprises 13 residues. CDR3 residues: CASSRDWNEKLFF. Here the CDR3 DNA reads TGTGCCAGCTCCCGGGACTGGAATGAAAAACTGTTTTTT.

The V gene is TRBV7-3, the J gene TRBJ1-6; TRBD1 aligns across 7 bases. The CDR3 runs to 17 residues. The V segment lost 1 base and the J segment 0 bases; nucleotides outside the gene matches: 3. Germline CDR1 and CDR2: SGHTA and FQGTGA. CDR3 DNA: TGTGCCAGCAGCTTAATGGGACAGAGCTCCTATAATTCACCCCTCCACTTT. Translated, it gives CASSLMGQSSYNSPLHF.

The V and J genes are TRBV6-1 and TRBJ2-1, with TRBD2 matching 12 bases. The V segment lost 3 bases and the J segment 9 bases; nucleotides outside the gene matches: 6. In germline, CDR1 is MNHNS, CDR2 SASEGT. This CDR3 has 15 amino acids. DNA for the CDR3: TGTGCCAGCAGTGACCTAGCGGGGGGGCCTGGTGAGCAGTTCTTC. Translating it yields CASSDLAGGPGEQFF.

On this clone: Other DNA sequences from this sample encode an identical CDR3 as well. The chain uses TRBV7-2 and TRBJ2-5; D uncertain. CDR1 SGHTA and CDR2 FQGNSA come from the germline V gene. Trimming took 0 bases from V and 2 from J, leaving 10 bases between them. This CDR3 is 15 amino acids long. In nucleotides, the CDR3 is TGTGCCAGCAGCTTAGCGGGCGGCAGTCAAGAGACCCAGTACTTC. Protein sequence: CASSLAGGSQETQYF.

The J gene is TRBJ2-7, the V gene TRBV6-1; D unclear. CDR1 and CDR2 from the germline V gene are MNHNS and SASEGT. The CDR3 runs 12 residues. V gave up 2 bases and J gave up 4 bases, with 6 bases separating them. CDR3 region: CASSETGYEQYV. The CDR3 DNA reads as TGTGCCAGCAGTGAAACCGGTTACGAGCAGTACGTC.